The present T cell receptor (beta chain) was sequenced within a study of T cells in localized non-small cell lung cancer. Comment on this clone: What it binds is not known.

Study findings and constraints: Density of T cells in blood, when higher, went with longer overall survival. Analysis by sequencing included only one tumor region, so heterogeneity remains possible.

Repertoires were generated with immunoSEQ multiplex PCR, while TCRdb's copy carries only in-frame clones and drops some. Of under 100,000 clones in the sample, 85% to 90% are singletons; the top ten hold less than 25%. This receptor was obtained from a woman aged 35 to 70 with stage I squamous cell lung carcinoma. The sequences come from peripheral blood, collected before any cancer treatment.

The DNA for the CDR3 is TGCGCCAGCAGTGAGCCTAGCGGGGGAGATACGCAGTATTTT. Its translation: CASSEPSGGDTQYF. V and J are TRBV10-2 and TRBJ2-3, with 10 positions matching TRBD2. CDR3 size: 14 residues. V gave up 2 bases and J gave up 5 bases; unmatched junction bases: 1. Germline CDR1 is WSHSY and CDR2 is SAAADI.